One sample yielded the 29 T cell receptor beta chains listed below, sequenced in a study of OX40 agonist ivuxolimab in advanced cancers. Sequencing was performed with immunoSEQ multiplex PCR; in TCRdb, only in-frame clones are kept and a portion is missing. The sample lists roughly 90,000 clones, 87% occurring once. The sequencing used CD4+ or CD8+ T cells sorted from blood, collected in a trial of the OX40 agonist ivuxolimab. These receptor sequences come from an adult with an advanced solid tumor such as melanoma, head and neck, liver or kidney cancer.

CDR3: CAWRGRGSGNTIYF. CDR3 bases: TGTGCCTGGAGGGGCCGGGGCTCTGGAAACACCATATATTTT. This rearrangement joins TRBV30 to TRBJ1-3, with no clear D. Germline V gene data show CDR1 as GTSNPN and CDR2 as SVGIG (reference sequence). This CDR3 spans 14 amino acids. Trimming removed 3 bases from V and 0 bases from J, with 9 bases in between.

This clone was counted a single time. The V gene is TRBV7-7, the J gene TRBJ2-1; unclear D gene. The V gene's germline CDR1 is SSHAT and CDR2 FNYEAQ (reference sequence). V shed 5 bases and J shed 10 bases, with 12 bases lying between them. This CDR3 region has 12 residues. CDR3 nucleotides: TGTGCCAGCAGCCCCCCATCCGGAGAGCAGTTCTTC. This gives the protein CASSPPSGEQFF.

The CDR3 loop reads CASSPYNLEGEQYF. Written as DNA, the CDR3 is TGTGCCAGCTCACCGTATAACCTAGAGGGGGAGCAGTACTTC. The chain is built from TRBV18 and TRBJ2-5; TRBD1 might be the D (6 bases). The CDR3 has 14 residues. Germline loops: CDR1 KGHSH, CDR2 LQKENI. The ends were cut back, 3 bases at V and 11 bases at J, with 19 bases in the middle.

This clone was observed a single time. V and J are TRBV9 and TRBJ2-1; 8 bases are shared with TRBD2. This CDR3 is 15 amino acids long. V shed 0 bases, J shed 3 bases, and the junction held 2 bases outside the gene matches. CDR1 and CDR2 (germline): SGDLS, YYNGEE. The CDR3 DNA sequence: TGTGCCAGCAGCGTAGGAGCGGGGGACTACAATGAGCAGTTCTTC. Amino acids: CASSVGAGDYNEQFF.

The DNA of the CDR3 is TGCAGCGTTTTTGGCTTTTCCGGGACGGCCTACAATGAGCAGTTCTTC. Its protein is CSVFGFSGTAYNEQFF. The genes are TRBV29-1 and TRBJ2-1, with D perhaps matching TRBD1 or TRBD2 (5 bases each). Germline V lookup: CDR1 SQVTM, CDR2 ANQGSEA. V was shortened by 5 bases and J by 2 bases, with 19 bases between the two germline ends. The CDR3 has 16 amino acids.

This chain connects TRBV6-6 to TRBJ2-2, with 7 positions matching TRBD2. Trimming at V came to 8 bases and at J to 4 bases, leaving 1 base not matched to a gene. This CDR3 region has 12 residues. The germline gives CDR1 MNHNY, CDR2 SVGAGI (reference sequence). CDR3 sequence: CASGEGTGELFF. Here the CDR3 DNA reads TGTGCCAGCGGGGAGGGCACCGGGGAGCTGTTTTTT.

The DNA of the CDR3 is TGTGCCAGCAGTTCAGGGGTTGGCAATCAGCCCCAGCATTTT. This sequence encodes CASSSGVGNQPQHF. This chain uses TRBV7-2 with TRBJ1-5; D perhaps matches TRBD1 (6 bases). This CDR3 spans 14 amino acids. Germline loops: CDR1 SGHTA, CDR2 FQGNSA. V lost 6 bases to trimming and J lost 2 bases, with 11 bases between them. The whole variable domain, remainder taken from reference TRBV7-2 and TRBJ1-5, is GAGVSQSPSNKVTEKGKDVELRCDPISGHTALYWYRQSLGQGLEFLIYFQGNSAPDKSGLPSDRFSAERTGGSVSTLTIQRTQQEDSAVYLCASSSGVGNQPQHFGDGTRLSIL.

The rearrangement uses TRBV6-5 and TRBJ1-3, with 9 bases identical to TRBD1. CDR3 length: 15 residues. From germline, CDR1 is MNHEY and CDR2 SVGAGI. The V gene end was trimmed by 6 bases and the J gene end by 2 bases; junction bases not matched to a gene: 5. In DNA form, the CDR3 reads TGTGCCAGCAGGCCCCGGACAGGGGCTGGAAACACCATATATTTT. This sequence encodes CASRPRTGAGNTIYF.

The chain recombines TRBV6-5 with TRBJ1-5; TRBD1 is a possible D gene (6 bases). Trimming cost V 6 bases and J 4 bases, with 16 bases left between them. The CDR3 contains 15 residues. Germline V gene sequence: CDR1 MNHEY, CDR2 SVGAGI. The CDR3 loop reads CASRPNRDSNQPQHF. The CDR3 DNA reads TGTGCCAGCAGACCTAACAGGGACTCAAATCAGCCCCAGCATTTT.

This chain connects TRBV2 to TRBJ1-5; 7 bases fit TRBD1. The CDR3 totals 16 residues. J gave up 2 bases and V 5 bases, and 9 bases lay outside the gene matches. Germline CDR1 reads SNHLY; CDR2 reads FYNNEI. CDR3: CASSFLQGQGNQPQHF. CDR3 coding DNA: TGTGCCAGCAGTTTTTTACAGGGGCAGGGCAATCAGCCCCAGCATTTT.

This clone was observed a handful of times. This sequence joins TRBV9 and TRBJ1-6; D gene ambiguous. CDR1 is SGDLS and CDR2 is YYNGEE in the germline V gene. V lost 3 bases to trimming and J lost 5 bases, with 12 bases between them. The CDR3 extends over 15 amino acids. The DNA for the CDR3 is TGTGCCAGCAGCGCCCGGGCCTGGGATAATTCACCCCTCCACTTT. Residues: CASSARAWDNSPLHF.

J is TRBJ2-1 and V is TRBV6-1; D is perhaps TRBD2 (5 bases). Germline CDR1 is MNHNS and CDR2 is SASEGT. Trimming pared 11 bases from V and 5 bases from J, leaving 13 bases between. CDR3 length equals 12 residues. The DNA for the CDR3 is TGTGCCCTGGGGAGTATCCACAATGAGCAGTTCTTC. Translating gives CALGSIHNEQFF.

The chain uses TRBV30 and TRBJ1-3; D not resolved. Trimming removed 2 bases at V and 1 base at J, with 9 bases between. Germline V gene sequence: CDR1 GTSNPN, CDR2 SVGIG (reference sequence). This CDR3 contains 14 residues. The CDR3 nucleotides read TGTGCCTGGAGTATATGGGAATCTGGAAACACCATATATTTT. It specifies CAWSIWESGNTIYF.

The chain links TRBV4-3 to TRBJ2-1, with 8 bases lining up with TRBD1. V lost 2 bases to trimming and J lost 5 bases; unmatched junction nucleotides: 5. The CDR3 extends over 15 amino acids. CDR1 is LGHNA and CDR2 is YSLEER in the germline V gene. CDR3 DNA: TGCGCCAGCAGCCAAAGACAGGGGAAGGACAATGAGCAGTTCTTC. Protein: CASSQRQGKDNEQFF.

The chain has TRBV14 and TRBJ2-7, with D hard to call. V was clipped by 0 bases and J by 5 bases, with 5 bases between them. Germline-derived CDR1 and CDR2 are SGHDN and FVKESK. CDR3 length: 12 residues. CDR3 region: CASSQDSDEQYF. The DNA of the CDR3 is TGTGCCAGCAGCCAAGATTCCGACGAGCAGTACTTC.

V and J are TRBV9 and TRBJ1-2; maybe TRBD1 (5 bases). The CDR3 runs 15 residues. Looked up from germline, CDR1 is SGDLS and CDR2 is YYNGEE. V lost 0 bases, J lost 0 bases, and 9 bases lay in between. The CDR3 coding sequence is TGTGCCAGCAGCGTAGATAGGGGCTCTAACTATGGCTACACCTTC. This gives the protein CASSVDRGSNYGYTF.

The chain recombines TRBV28 with TRBJ2-6, with no clear D. From germline, CDR1 is MDHEN and CDR2 SYDVKM. The length of the CDR3 is 17 residues. V shed 4 bases and J shed 0 bases, with 13 bases lying between them. The CDR3 spells CASSSTGQPSGANVLTF. CDR3 coding DNA: TGTGCCAGCAGTTCCACCGGGCAACCCTCTGGGGCCAACGTCCTGACTTTC. The complete variable domain, with remaining parts taken from reference TRBV28 and TRBJ2-6, reads DVKVTQSSRYLVKRTGEKVFLECVQDMDHENMFWYRQDPGLGLRLIYFSYDVKMKEKGDIPEGYSVSREKKERFSLILESASTNQTSMYLCASSSTGQPSGANVLTFGAGSRLTVL.

The chain couples TRBV9 to TRBJ2-1; D possibly corresponds to TRBD1 (5 bases). The germline V and J ends were trimmed by 0 bases and 1 base, with 8 bases remaining between them. This CDR3 region has 15 residues. Germline loops: CDR1 SGDLS, CDR2 YYNGEE. The CDR3 sequence is CASSVAGASYNEQFF. CDR3 bases: TGTGCCAGCAGCGTAGCTGGGGCTTCCTACAATGAGCAGTTCTTC.

The J gene is TRBJ1-3, the V gene TRBV7-9; D is perhaps TRBD1 (5 bases). Germline-derived CDR1 and CDR2 are SEHNR and FQNEAQ (reference sequence). V gave up 1 base and J gave up 0 bases, with 19 bases separating them. The CDR3 has 19 amino acids. Written as DNA, the CDR3 is TGTGCCAGCAGCTTAGGGTGGGGCCTAGTCTCCATCTCTGGAAACACCATATATTTT. This encodes CASSLGWGLVSISGNTIYF.

This clone appeared once. The chain links TRBV5-1 to TRBJ2-7; 7 bases map to TRBD1. CDR3 length: 18 amino acids. Germline CDR1 and CDR2: SGHRS and YFSETQ. Losses at the gene ends were 3 bases for V and 0 bases for J; bases not matched to a gene: 15. The CDR3 protein is CASSSRGTAAVSSYEQYF. The CDR3 DNA sequence: TGCGCCAGCAGCTCCAGGGGGACCGCCGCTGTTAGCTCCTACGAGCAGTACTTC.

This clone was observed once. This chain links TRBV10-3 with TRBJ1-1; a weak D match, TRBD1 (6 bases). Trimming took 8 bases from V and 0 from J, leaving 13 bases between them. Germline CDR1 and CDR2: ENHRY and SYGVKD. CDR3 length: 14 amino acids. The CDR3 loop is CAIANRELNTEAFF. CDR3 bases: TGTGCCATCGCGAACAGGGAGCTGAACACTGAAGCTTTCTTT.

The chain recombines TRBV19 with TRBJ2-4; TRBD2 aligns across 13 bases. This CDR3 is 17 amino acids long. Germline loops: CDR1 LNHDA, CDR2 SQIVND (reference sequence). V lost 7 bases to trimming and J lost 6 bases; unmatched junction nucleotides: 12. The DNA of the CDR3 is TGTGCCAGTAAAAGGACTAGCGGGGGAGTAGTGGGAAACATTCAGTACTTC. Its protein is CASKRTSGGVVGNIQYF. The full variable domain, completed using reference TRBV19 and TRBJ2-4, is DGGITQSPKYLFRKEGQNVTLSCEQNLNHDAMYWYRQDPGQGLRLIYYSQIVNDFQKGDIAEGYSVSREKKESFPLTVTSAQKNPTAFYLCASKRTSGGVVGNIQYFGAGTRLSVL.

The chain uses TRBV2 and TRBJ1-5, with D possibly being TRBD1 (5 bases). The CDR3 is 14 residues long. Germline CDR1 SNHLY, CDR2 FYNNEI. V lost 10 bases to trimming and J lost 0 bases, with 13 bases between them. CDR3 residues: CATAGVSSNQPQHF. The CDR3 DNA sequence: TGTGCCACCGCGGGGGTTTCTAGCAATCAGCCCCAGCATTTT.

The rearrangement uses TRBV6-5 and TRBJ2-5, with TRBD2 matching over 15 bases. The J call may be incorrect, as the DNA end agrees better with TRBJ2-7. Germline CDR1 is MNHEY and CDR2 is SVGAGI. The CDR3 is 15 residues long. CDR3 amino acids: CASSRGLAGGHEQYF. CDR3 sequence (DNA): TGTGCCAGCAGTCGAGGACTAGCGGGAGGGCACGAGCAGTACTTC.

This chain uses TRBV7-3 with TRBJ2-1; 8 bases fit TRBD2. V shed 5 bases, J shed 5 bases, and the junction held 11 bases outside the gene matches. The CDR3 length is 16 residues. Germline-derived CDR1 and CDR2 are SGHTA and FQGTGA. The DNA for the CDR3 is TGTGCCAGCAGCGTAAGCGTAAGCGGGGGACACAATGAGCAGTTCTTC. It is translated as CASSVSVSGGHNEQFF.

Only one count was recorded for this clone. V gene TRBV19 combines with J gene TRBJ1-4; D gene unclear. Between the trimmed V and J ends, which lost 5 bases and 2 bases, there was a span of 12 bases. Germline loops: CDR1 LNHDA, CDR2 SQIVND (reference sequence). CDR3 size: 15 residues. The CDR3: CASSGRDRTNEKLFF. CDR3 bases: TGTGCCAGTAGTGGTAGAGACCGGACTAATGAAAAACTGTTTTTT.

This chain connects TRBV2 to TRBJ2-7, with D perhaps given as TRBD1 or TRBD2 (5 bases each). Germline CDR1 SNHLY, CDR2 FYNNEI. The CDR3 covers 15 residues. Between the trimmed V and J ends, which lost 6 bases and 3 bases, there was a span of 18 bases. In nucleotides, the CDR3 is TGTGCCAGCAGCCAAAGGGCAGGGACGTTCTACGAGCAGTACTTC. Its protein product is CASSQRAGTFYEQYF.

This chain connects TRBV5-4 to TRBJ2-5, with 8 bases fitting TRBD2. J gave up 1 base and V 5 bases, and 4 bases lay outside the gene matches. Germline V gene lookup returns CDR1 SGHNT and CDR2 YYREEE (reference sequence). The CDR3 length is 14 residues. CDR3 coding DNA: TGTGCCAGCAGTGGCGGGGGGCCCCAAGAGACCCAGTACTTC. Its protein is CASSGGGPQETQYF. The full variable domain, in which reference TRBV5-4 and TRBJ2-5 provide the parts outside the CDR3, is ETGVTQSPTHLIKTRGQQVTLRCSSQSGHNTVSWYQQALGQGPQFIFQYYREEENGRGNFPPRFSGLQFPNYSSELNVNALELDDSALYLCASSGGGPQETQYFGPGTRLLVL.

This clone appeared a single time. The genes are TRBV5-1 and TRBJ2-3; tentative D call: TRBD1 (5 bases). Germline CDR1 is SGHRS and CDR2 is YFSETQ. This CDR3 contains 14 residues. With 0 bases removed from V and 4 bases from J, the gap between germline ends came to 9 bases. This chain's CDR3 is CASSLVQGSDTQYF. In nucleotides, the CDR3 is TGCGCCAGCAGCTTGGTTCAGGGCTCAGATACGCAGTATTTT.